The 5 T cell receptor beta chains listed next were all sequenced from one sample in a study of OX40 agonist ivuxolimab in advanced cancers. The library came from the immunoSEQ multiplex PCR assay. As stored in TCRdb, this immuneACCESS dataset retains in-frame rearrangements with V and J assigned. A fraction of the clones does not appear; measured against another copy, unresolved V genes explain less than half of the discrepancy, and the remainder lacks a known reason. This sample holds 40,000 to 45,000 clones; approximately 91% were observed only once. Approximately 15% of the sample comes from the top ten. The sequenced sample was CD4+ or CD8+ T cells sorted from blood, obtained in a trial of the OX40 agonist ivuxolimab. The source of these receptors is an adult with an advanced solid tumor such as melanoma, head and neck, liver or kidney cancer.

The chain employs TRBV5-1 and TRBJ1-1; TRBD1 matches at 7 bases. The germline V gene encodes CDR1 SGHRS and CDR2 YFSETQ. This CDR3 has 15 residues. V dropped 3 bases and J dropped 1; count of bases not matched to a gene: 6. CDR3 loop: CASSSSQGGNTEAFF. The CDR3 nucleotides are TGCGCCAGCAGCTCGAGCCAGGGGGGGAACACTGAAGCTTTCTTT.

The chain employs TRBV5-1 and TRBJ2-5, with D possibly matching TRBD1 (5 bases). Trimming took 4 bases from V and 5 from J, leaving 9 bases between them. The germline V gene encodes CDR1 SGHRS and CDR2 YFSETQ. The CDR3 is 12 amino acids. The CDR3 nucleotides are TGCGCCAGCAGCGATCAGGGCGAGACCCAGTACTTC. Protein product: CASSDQGETQYF.

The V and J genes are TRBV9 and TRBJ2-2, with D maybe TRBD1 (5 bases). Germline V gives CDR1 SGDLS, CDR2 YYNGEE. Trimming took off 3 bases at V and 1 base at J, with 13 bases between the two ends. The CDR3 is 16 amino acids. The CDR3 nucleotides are TGTGCCAGCAGCGCCTTCCCAGACAGGAACACCGGGGAGCTGTTTTTT. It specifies CASSAFPDRNTGELFF.

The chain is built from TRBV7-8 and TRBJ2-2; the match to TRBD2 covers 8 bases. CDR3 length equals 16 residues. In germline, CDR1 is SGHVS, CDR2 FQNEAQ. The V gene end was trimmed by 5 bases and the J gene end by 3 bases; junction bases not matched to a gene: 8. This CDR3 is CASSPREGRHTGELFF. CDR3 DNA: TGTGCCAGCAGCCCCCGGGAGGGTCGGCACACCGGGGAGCTGTTTTTT.

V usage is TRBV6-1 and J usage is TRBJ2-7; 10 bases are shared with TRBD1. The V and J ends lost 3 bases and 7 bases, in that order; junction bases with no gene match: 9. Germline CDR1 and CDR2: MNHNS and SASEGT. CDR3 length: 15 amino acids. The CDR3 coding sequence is TGTGCCAGCAGTGAGCGCAGACAGGGGGCGCGGGAGCAGTACTTC. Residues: CASSERRQGAREQYF.